This T cell receptor (beta chain) was identified in a study of identical twins. Study-level findings and limits: The same donors were not followed; conclusions instead depended on cross-sectional statistical analysis.

From the 5' RACE reads, TCRdb called clonotypes with MiXCR, one entry per CDR3 protein. The data hold a few hundred thousand distinct CDR3 sequences, with under 12% observed a single time. Germline CDR1 and CDR2: SGHTA and FQGNSA. V shed 5 bases, J shed 4 bases, and the junction held 1 base outside the gene matches. The CDR3 is 14 amino acids. This clonotype was counted many times. Antigen unknown. The chain combines TRBV7-2 with TRBJ1-4; the match to TRBD1 covers 10 bases. The TCR was taken from a man aged 45-65 years in good health. Specimen: memory T cells sorted from blood. CDR3 sequence: CASSGTGVNEKLFF. CDR3 coding DNA: TGTGCCAGCAGCGGGACAGGGGTTAATGAAAAACTGTTTTTT.